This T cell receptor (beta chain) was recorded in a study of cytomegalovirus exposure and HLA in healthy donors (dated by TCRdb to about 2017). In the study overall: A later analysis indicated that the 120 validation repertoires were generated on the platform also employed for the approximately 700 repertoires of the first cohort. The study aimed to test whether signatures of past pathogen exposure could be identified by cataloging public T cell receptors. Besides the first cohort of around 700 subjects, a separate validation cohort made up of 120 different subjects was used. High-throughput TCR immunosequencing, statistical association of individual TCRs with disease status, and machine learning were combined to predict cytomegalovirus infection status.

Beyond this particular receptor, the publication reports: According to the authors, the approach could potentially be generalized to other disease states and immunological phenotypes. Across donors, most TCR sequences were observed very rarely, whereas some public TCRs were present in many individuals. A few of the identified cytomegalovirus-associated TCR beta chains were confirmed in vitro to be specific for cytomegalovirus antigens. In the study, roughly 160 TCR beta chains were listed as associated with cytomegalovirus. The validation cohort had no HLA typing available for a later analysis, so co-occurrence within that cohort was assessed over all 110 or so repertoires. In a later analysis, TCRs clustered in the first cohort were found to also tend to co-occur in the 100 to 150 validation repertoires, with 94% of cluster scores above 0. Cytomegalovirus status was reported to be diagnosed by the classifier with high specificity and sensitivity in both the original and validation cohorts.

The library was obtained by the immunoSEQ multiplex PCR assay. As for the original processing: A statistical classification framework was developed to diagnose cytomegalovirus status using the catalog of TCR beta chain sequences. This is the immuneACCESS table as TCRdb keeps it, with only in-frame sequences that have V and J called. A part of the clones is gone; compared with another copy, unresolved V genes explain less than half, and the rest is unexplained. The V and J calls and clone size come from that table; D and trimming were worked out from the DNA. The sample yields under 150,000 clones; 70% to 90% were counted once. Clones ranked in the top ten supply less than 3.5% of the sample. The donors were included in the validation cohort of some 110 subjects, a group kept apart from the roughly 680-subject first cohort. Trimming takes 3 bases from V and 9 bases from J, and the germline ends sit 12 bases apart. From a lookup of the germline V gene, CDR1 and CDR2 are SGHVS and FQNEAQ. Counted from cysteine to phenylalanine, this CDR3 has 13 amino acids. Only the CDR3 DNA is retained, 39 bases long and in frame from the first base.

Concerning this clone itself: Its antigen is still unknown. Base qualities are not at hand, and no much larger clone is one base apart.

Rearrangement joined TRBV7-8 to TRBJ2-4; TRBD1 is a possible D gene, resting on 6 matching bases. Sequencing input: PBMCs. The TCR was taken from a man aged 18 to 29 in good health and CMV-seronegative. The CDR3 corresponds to CASSFEGVRIQYF. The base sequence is TGTGCCAGCAGCTTTGAGGGGGTACGCATTCAGTACTTC.